Included here is one TCR beta chain sequence, with context. The sample holds a few counts of this clone. Its antigen has not been determined. One base away there is no much larger clone; base qualities are not given. The germline V gene specifies SGHVS as CDR1 and FQNEAQ as CDR2. The trim is 5 bases for V and 10 bases for J, with a gap of 20 bases between the germline ends. The cysteine opens and the phenylalanine closes a CDR3 of 14 amino acids. Only CDR3 DNA is held: 42 bases, read in frame from base 1. This sample was included in a study of beta chain features in type 1 diabetes (dated by TCRdb to the late 2010s). A note on the overall study: No differences in mean age, gender distribution, total cell number or subset yield were found between patients and healthy donors. A total of around 110,000,000 sorted cells were examined across all samples, and RNA yield correlated strongly with the number of cells per subset. In the study, recently diagnosed type 1 diabetes patients and matched healthy donors were compared on the TCRB repertoires of their sorted circulating CD4+ T cell subsets. Regulatory and stem cell-like memory subsets were isolated from only 8 patients and 8 healthy donors, whereas naive and central memory subsets came from all 30 or so donors. Points the paper makes about the study in general: Naive, central memory and regulatory TCRB repertoires appeared more similar among patients than among healthy donors. Shorter templates might be favored by PCR, yet because patient and control samples were amplified and corrected together, any such skew would affect both groups equally. At VDJ recombination sites, type 1 diabetes patients had fewer insertions and more deleted nucleotides, which implies abnormalities in thymic rearrangement. In all four CD4+ subsets, TCRB CDR3 length was moderately but significantly shorter in type 1 diabetes patients. Sequencing cDNA rather than genomic DNA could over-represent highly expressing activated cells, although activation and CD3 levels did not differ between groups. Only small numbers of individuals were included in the HLA sub-analyses, which left unresolved whether HLA type had any influence on TCRB rearrangement.

The entire amount of isolated RNA was reverse transcribed using the High Capacity cDNA Reverse Transcription Kit, so the sequenced TCRB transcripts were expressed ones. Deep immunoSEQ sequencing was performed on naive, central memory and regulatory T cell samples, with an average of around 3.5 million total reads per sample. After sorted cells were lysed in RLT buffer, RNA was extracted with DNase-treated RNeasy Micro or Mini kits, with the choice depending on cell number. To prevent cross-contamination, every cell subset was processed on its own, while patient and healthy donor samples were processed together. The immunoSEQ multiplex PCR was used to amplify TCRB sequences from cDNA, generating 87-bp fragments that spanned the CDR3 region. The amplicons were sequenced using the Illumina HiSeq platform. The authors' analysis ran thus. Synthetic template baselines were used to correct PCR bias computationally, reads within Hamming distance 2 were collapsed, and singletons that could not be merged were discarded. By aligning reads against IMGT, V, D and J genes, CDR3 length, and insertions or deletions at six rearrangement sites were assigned. Clonotype counts were normalized to sorted cell number within each subset before computing true diversity and Gini coefficients with the tcR R package. The overlap coefficient, calculated on TCRB nucleotide sequences, was used to quantify repertoire sharing. Out-of-frame TCRB sequences from naive cells were analyzed to stand in for the pre-selection repertoire. The clones in this table, taken by TCRdb from immuneACCESS, are in-frame only. Not every clone is retained; where verified, under half of the shortfall comes from an unresolved V gene, and the cause of the rest is unknown. From that table come the V and J calls and clone size; the DNA was used to work out D and trimming. This sample has under 550,000 clones in its table, and about an eighth of those were observed once. 0.04% to 0.05% of the sample rests with the top ten.

Each donor gave one peripheral blood draw, approximately 0.11 L on average, collected into heparinised tubes. A BD FACSAria II was used to sort naive, central memory, regulatory and stem cell-like memory CD4+ T cells with a panel that included CD45RO, CCR7, CD25, CD127, CD95 and CD27. All sorted populations exceeded 95% purity. PBMCs were isolated immediately by Lymphoprep density gradient centrifugation and stained directly without culture. So that batch effects would be minimized, each experiment stained and sorted samples in pairs, pairing one healthy donor with one patient. The source material was naive CD4+ T cells from blood. The cell subset or site label for this specimen denotes: true naive CD4+ T cells. This receptor was obtained from a woman younger than 35 in good health. The chain is assembled from TRBV7-8 and TRBJ2-5; a weak D assignment points to TRBD2 (6 bases agree). The DNA is TGTGCCAGCAGCGGACGGGGGTCAGTAGTGATCCAGTACTTC. It translates as CASSGRGSVVIQYF. The full variable domain, with segments outside the CDR3 supplied by the reference TRBV7-8 and TRBJ2-5 proteins, appears as GAGVSQSPRYKVAKRGQDVALRCDPISGHVSLFWYQQALGQGPEFLTYFQNEAQLDKSGLPSDRFFAERPEGSVSTLKIQRTQQEDSAVYLCASSGRGSVVIQYFGPGTRLLVL.